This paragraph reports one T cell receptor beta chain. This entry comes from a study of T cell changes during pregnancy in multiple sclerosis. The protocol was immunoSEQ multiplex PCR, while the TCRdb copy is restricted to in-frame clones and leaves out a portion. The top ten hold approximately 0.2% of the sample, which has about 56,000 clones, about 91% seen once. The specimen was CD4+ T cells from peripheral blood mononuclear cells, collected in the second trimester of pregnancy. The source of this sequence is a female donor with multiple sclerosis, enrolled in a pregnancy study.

The CDR3 bases are TGCGCCAGCAGCTCCACCCCTACAGGGATGAACACTGAAGCTTTCTTT. This encodes CASSSTPTGMNTEAFF. The rearrangement links TRBV5-1 to TRBJ1-1; maybe TRBD1 (6 bases). Germline lookup yields CDR1 SGHRS and CDR2 YFSETQ. V lost 3 bases and J lost 0, with 15 bases in between. CDR3 length equals 16 residues.